Shown below are 9 T cell receptor beta chains from a single sample sequenced in a study of shared clonotypes between healthy human individuals. Generated by immunoSEQ multiplex PCR, the TCRdb table keeps only in-frame clones and is missing some. Among about 2.4 million clones, approximately 94% were seen once, and the ten largest hold around 0.37%. The sample comprised naive CD4+ T cells from PBMCs. Subset meaning: CD45RA+ positively selected. Every receptor here comes from a man younger than 30 in good health. Some clones in this sample may be carry-over from other donors' samples.

The CDR3 nucleotides are TGCGCCAGCAGCCAGCGGGACGGAGCTGACGAGCAGTACTTC. Residues: CASSQRDGADEQYF. The chain has TRBV4-1 and TRBJ2-7, with D possibly TRBD2 on 6 matching bases. CDR1 is MGHRA and CDR2 is YSYEKL in the germline V gene. The V and J ends lost 3 bases and 5 bases respectively, with 14 bases between them. The CDR3 loop spans 14 amino acids.

V usage is TRBV20-1 and J usage is TRBJ2-5; D not certain. V lost 6 bases, J lost 4 bases, and 9 bases lay in between. The CDR3 contains 11 residues. Germline CDR1 and CDR2: DFQATT and SNEGSKA (reference sequence). The CDR3 here is CSAHSTETQYF. CDR3 in DNA: TGCAGTGCCCACTCGACAGAGACCCAGTACTTC.

Details on this clone: Other nucleotide sequences in the sample specify the same CDR3. This chain connects TRBV5-1 to TRBJ2-3, with D unclear. Germline CDR1 reads SGHRS; CDR2 reads YFSETQ. This CDR3 region has 14 residues. The germline V and J ends were trimmed by 0 bases and 4 bases, with 9 bases remaining between them. CDR3 region: CASSLAGPADTQYF. DNA of the CDR3: TGCGCCAGCAGCTTGGCCGGCCCAGCAGATACGCAGTATTTT.

The rearrangement uses TRBV28 and TRBJ2-3, with 9 bases lining up with TRBD2. With 6 bases clipped from V and 6 bases from J, the junction kept 16 bases outside the gene matches. The germline V gene encodes CDR1 MDHEN and CDR2 SYDVKM. The CDR3 sequence is 17 residues long. CDR3 nucleotide sequence: TGTGCCAGCAGAAACCAAGCGAATCTAGCGGGACCGGATACGCAGTATTTT. This encodes CASRNQANLAGPDTQYF.

The genes are TRBV6-5 and TRBJ2-7; D is uncertain. V lost 5 bases to trimming and J lost 4 bases, with 9 bases between them. Germline V gene sequence: CDR1 MNHEY, CDR2 SVGAGI. The CDR3 is 12 amino acids. CDR3 region: CASSHNMYEQYF. The CDR3 nucleotides read TGTGCCAGCAGTCACAACATGTACGAGCAGTACTTC.

The chain uses TRBV5-1 and TRBJ2-3; no firm D call. CDR1 and CDR2 from the germline V gene are SGHRS and YFSETQ. The CDR3 is 13 amino acids. V shed 2 bases and J shed 4 bases, with 8 bases lying between them. CDR3 protein: CASSFGEADTQYF. Written as DNA, the CDR3 is TGCGCCAGCAGCTTCGGAGAGGCAGATACGCAGTATTTT.

This chain uses TRBV6-1 with TRBJ2-7; the D gene is possibly TRBD2 (7 bases). The CDR3 is 15 amino acids. Germline CDR1 and CDR2: MNHNS and SASEGT. Trimming removed 2 bases at V and 4 bases at J, with 15 bases between. The CDR3 sequence: CASSENLRGGYEQYF. CDR3 sequence (DNA): TGTGCCAGCAGTGAAAATCTGAGGGGGGGATACGAGCAGTACTTC.

The chain couples TRBV27 to TRBJ2-3; D tentatively reads TRBD1 or TRBD2 (5 bases each). V was clipped by 5 bases and J by 0 bases, with 21 bases between them. The germline V gene encodes CDR1 MNHEY and CDR2 SMNVEV (reference sequence). The CDR3 extends over 18 amino acids. The CDR3 sequence is CASSRDHTPSLSTDTQYF. CDR3 DNA sequence: TGTGCCAGCAGTCGGGACCATACTCCCTCCCTAAGCACAGATACGCAGTATTTT.

V and J are TRBV6-6 and TRBJ2-1; D might be TRBD2 (6 bases). There are 16 residues in the CDR3. V shed 8 bases and J shed 1 base, with 18 bases lying between them. CDR1 is MNHNY and CDR2 is SVGAGI in the germline V gene (reference sequence). CDR3 amino acids: CASRRVQGGSYNEQFF. CDR3 bases: TGTGCCAGCCGACGGGTTCAGGGAGGTTCCTACAATGAGCAGTTCTTC.